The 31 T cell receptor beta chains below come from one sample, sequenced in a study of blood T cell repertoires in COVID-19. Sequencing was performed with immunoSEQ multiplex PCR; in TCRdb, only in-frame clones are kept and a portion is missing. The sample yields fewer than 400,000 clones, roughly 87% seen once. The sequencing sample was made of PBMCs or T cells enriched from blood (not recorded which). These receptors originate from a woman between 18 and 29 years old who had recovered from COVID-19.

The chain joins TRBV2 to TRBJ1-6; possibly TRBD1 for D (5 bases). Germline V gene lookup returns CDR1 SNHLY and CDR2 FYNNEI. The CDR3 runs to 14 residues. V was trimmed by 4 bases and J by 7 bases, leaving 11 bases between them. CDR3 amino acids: CASSVSGPNSPLHF. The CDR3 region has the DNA TGTGCCAGCAGTGTTTCAGGGCCGAATTCACCCCTCCACTTT. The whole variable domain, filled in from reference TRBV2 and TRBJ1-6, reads EPEVTQTPSHQVTQMGQEVILRCVPISNHLYFYWYRQILGQKVEFLVSFYNNEISEKSEIFDDQFSVERPDGSNFTLKIRSTKLEDSAMYFCASSVSGPNSPLHFGNGTRLTVT.

The CDR3 sequence: CASSHDDREIFYGYTF. CDR3 coding DNA: TGTGCCAGCAGCCATGACGACAGGGAGATCTTCTATGGCTACACCTTC. The chain uses TRBV4-2 and TRBJ1-2; 7 bases fit TRBD1. V was pared by 3 bases and J by 4 bases, with 11 bases of the junction left unmatched. Germline assignment: CDR1 LGHNA and CDR2 YNFKEQ. The CDR3 has 16 residues.

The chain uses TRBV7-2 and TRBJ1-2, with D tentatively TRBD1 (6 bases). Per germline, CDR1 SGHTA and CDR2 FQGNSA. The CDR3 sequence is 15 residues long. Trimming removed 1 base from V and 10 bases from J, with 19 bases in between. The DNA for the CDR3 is TGTGCCAGCAGCTTAGTAGGAGCAGGGGTAGATGACTACACCTTC. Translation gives CASSLVGAGVDDYTF.

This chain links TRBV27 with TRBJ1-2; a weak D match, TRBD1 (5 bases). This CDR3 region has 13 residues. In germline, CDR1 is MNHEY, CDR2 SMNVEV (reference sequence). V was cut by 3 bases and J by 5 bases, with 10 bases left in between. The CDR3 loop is CASSLSQGYGYTF. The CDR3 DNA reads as TGTGCCAGCAGTTTGTCTCAGGGATATGGCTACACCTTC.

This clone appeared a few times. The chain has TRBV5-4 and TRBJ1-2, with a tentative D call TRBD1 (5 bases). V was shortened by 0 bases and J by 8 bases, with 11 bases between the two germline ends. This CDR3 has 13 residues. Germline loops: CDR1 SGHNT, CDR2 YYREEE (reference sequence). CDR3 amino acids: CASSLAQGRGYTF. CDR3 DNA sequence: TGTGCCAGCAGCTTGGCGCAGGGCCGGGGCTACACCTTC.

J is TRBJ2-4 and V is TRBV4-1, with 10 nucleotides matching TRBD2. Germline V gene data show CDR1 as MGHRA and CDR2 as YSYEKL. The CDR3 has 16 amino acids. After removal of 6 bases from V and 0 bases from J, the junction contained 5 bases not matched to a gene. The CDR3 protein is CASRASGGLAKNIQYF. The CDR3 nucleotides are TGCGCCAGCAGGGCTAGCGGGGGCTTAGCCAAAAACATTCAGTACTTC.

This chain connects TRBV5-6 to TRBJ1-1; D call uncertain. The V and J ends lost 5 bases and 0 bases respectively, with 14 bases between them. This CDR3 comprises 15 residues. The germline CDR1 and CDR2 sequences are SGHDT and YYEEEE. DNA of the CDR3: TGTGCCAGCAGTCGCAGGCTGTGGGTGAACACTGAAGCTTTCTTT. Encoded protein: CASSRRLWVNTEAFF.

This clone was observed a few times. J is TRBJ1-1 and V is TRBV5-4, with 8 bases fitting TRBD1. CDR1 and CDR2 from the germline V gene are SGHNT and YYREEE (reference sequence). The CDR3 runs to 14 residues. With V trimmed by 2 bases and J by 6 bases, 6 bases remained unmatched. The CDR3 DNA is TGTGCCAGCAGCTTAGACAGGGGTGCACCTGAAGCTTTCTTT. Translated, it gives CASSLDRGAPEAFF.

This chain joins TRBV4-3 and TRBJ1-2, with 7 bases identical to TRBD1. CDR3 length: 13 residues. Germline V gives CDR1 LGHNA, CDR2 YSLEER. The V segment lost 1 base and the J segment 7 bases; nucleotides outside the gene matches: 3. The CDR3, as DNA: TGCGCCAGCAGCCAAGGACAGGGCGGTGGCTACACCTTC. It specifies CASSQGQGGGYTF.

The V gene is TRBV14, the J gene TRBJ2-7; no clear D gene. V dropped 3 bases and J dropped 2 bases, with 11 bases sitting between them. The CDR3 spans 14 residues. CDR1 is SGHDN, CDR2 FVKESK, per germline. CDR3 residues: CASSHVDGAYEQYF. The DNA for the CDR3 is TGTGCCAGCAGCCACGTCGACGGAGCCTACGAGCAGTACTTC.

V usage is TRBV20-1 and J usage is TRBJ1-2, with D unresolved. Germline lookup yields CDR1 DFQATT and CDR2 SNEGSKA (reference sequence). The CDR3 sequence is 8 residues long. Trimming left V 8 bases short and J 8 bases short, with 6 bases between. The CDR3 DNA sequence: TGCAGTATAACAGGCTACACCTTC. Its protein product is CSITGYTF.

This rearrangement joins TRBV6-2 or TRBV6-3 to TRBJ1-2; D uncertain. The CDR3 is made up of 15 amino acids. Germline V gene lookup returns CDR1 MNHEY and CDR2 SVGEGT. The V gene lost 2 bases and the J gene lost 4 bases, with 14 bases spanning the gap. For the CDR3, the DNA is TGTGCCAGCAGTTACGTGGGCACGGCTCGCTATGGCTACACCTTC. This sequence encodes CASSYVGTARYGYTF.

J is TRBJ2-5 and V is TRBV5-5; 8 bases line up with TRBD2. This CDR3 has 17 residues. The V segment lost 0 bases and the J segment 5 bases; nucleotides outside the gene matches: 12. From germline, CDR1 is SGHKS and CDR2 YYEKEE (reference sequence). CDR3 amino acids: CASSLGPGGGQLETQYF. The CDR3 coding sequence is TGTGCCAGCAGCTTGGGCCCGGGGGGGGGTCAGTTGGAGACCCAGTACTTC.

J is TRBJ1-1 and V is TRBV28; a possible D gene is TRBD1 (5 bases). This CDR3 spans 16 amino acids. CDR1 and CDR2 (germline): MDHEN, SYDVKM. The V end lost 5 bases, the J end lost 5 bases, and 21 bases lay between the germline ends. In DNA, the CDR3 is TGTGCCAGCAGTCTCCCCCGGCAACCTGGGGGGACTGAAGCTTTCTTT. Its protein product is CASSLPRQPGGTEAFF.

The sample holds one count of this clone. This CDR3 reads CASSVRGGDSNYGYTF. CDR3 DNA: TGTGCCAGCAGTGTTAGGGGGGGCGATTCTAACTATGGCTACACCTTC. This chain links TRBV6-1 with TRBJ1-2; a possible D gene is TRBD1 (6 bases). Between the trimmed V and J ends, which lost 4 bases and 0 bases, there was a span of 15 bases. In germline, CDR1 is MNHNS, CDR2 SASEGT. This CDR3 spans 16 amino acids.

The CDR3 DNA is TGTGCCAGCAGACTAGACGGCACAGATACGCAGTATTTT. This gives the protein CASRLDGTDTQYF. The chain employs TRBV28 and TRBJ2-3; perhaps TRBD2 as D (5 bases). Between the trimmed V and J ends, which lost 6 bases and 1 base, there was a span of 8 bases. This CDR3 spans 13 amino acids. Germline V gene lookup returns CDR1 MDHEN and CDR2 SYDVKM.

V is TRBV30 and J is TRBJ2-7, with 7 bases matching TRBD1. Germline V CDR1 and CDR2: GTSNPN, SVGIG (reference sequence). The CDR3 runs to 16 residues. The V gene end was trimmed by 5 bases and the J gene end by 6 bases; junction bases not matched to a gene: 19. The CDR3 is CAWAAMATGFVGEQYF. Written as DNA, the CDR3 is TGTGCCTGGGCGGCAATGGCGACAGGGTTTGTTGGCGAGCAGTACTTC.

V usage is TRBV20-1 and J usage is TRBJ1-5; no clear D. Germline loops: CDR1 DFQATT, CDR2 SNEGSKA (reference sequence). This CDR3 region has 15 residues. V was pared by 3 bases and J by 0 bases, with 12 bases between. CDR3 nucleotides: TGCAGTGCTAGTAAACAGCCTCTTAGCAATCAGCCCCAGCATTTT. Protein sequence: CSASKQPLSNQPQHF.

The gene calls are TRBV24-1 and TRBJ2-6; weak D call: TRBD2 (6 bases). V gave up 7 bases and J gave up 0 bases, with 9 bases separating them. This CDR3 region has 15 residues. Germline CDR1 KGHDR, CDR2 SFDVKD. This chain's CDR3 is CATSTGVSGANVLTF. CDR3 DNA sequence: TGTGCCACCAGCACGGGAGTCTCTGGGGCCAACGTCCTGACTTTC.

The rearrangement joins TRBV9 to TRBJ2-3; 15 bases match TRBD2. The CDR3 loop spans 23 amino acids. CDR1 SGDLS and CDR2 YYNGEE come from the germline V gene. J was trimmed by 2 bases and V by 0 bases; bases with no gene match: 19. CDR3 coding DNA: TGTGCCAGCAGCGTAGGTCTCCTTCGGACTAGCGGGAGGGCCACCCGCTACACAGATACGCAGTATTTT. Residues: CASSVGLLRTSGRATRYTDTQYF.

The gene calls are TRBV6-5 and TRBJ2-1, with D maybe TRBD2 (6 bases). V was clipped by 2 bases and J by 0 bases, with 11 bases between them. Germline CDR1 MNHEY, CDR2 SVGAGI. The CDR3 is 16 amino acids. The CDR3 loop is CASSYGGALSYNEQFF. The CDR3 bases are TGTGCCAGCAGTTACGGCGGGGCTCTCTCCTACAATGAGCAGTTCTTC.

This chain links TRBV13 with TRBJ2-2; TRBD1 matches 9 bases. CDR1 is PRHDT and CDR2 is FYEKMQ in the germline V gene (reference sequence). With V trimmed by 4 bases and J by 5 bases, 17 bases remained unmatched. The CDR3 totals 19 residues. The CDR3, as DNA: TGTGCCAGCAGCTCGACTCAGGGACAGGGAATTGAGTGGACCGGGGAGCTGTTTTTT. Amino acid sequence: CASSSTQGQGIEWTGELFF.

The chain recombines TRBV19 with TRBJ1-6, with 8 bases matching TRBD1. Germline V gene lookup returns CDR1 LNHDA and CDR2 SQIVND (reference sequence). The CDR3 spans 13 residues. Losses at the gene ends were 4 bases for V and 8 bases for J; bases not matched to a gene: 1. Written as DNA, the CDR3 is TGTGCCAGTAGTACGGACAGGGATTCACCCCTCCACTTT. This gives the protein CASSTDRDSPLHF.

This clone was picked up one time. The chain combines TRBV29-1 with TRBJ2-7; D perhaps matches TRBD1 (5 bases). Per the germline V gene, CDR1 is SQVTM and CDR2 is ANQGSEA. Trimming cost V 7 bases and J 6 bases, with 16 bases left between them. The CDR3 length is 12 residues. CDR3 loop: CSGIAVGVEQYF. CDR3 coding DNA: TGCAGCGGTATCGCGGTAGGGGTCGAGCAGTACTTC.

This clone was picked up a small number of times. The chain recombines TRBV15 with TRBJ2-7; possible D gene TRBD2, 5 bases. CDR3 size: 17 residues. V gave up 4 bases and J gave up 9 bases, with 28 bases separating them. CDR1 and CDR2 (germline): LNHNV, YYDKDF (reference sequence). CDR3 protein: CATSIGISSFDGGRQYF. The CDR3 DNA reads TGTGCCACCAGCATAGGCATCTCGAGTTTTGATGGTGGGAGGCAGTACTTC. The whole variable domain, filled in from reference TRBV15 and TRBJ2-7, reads DAMVIQNPRYQVTQFGKPVTLSCSQTLNHNVMYWYQQKSSQAPKLLFHYYDKDFNNEADTPDNFQSRRPNTSFCFLDIRSPGLGDTAMYLCATSIGISSFDGGRQYFGPGTRLTVT.

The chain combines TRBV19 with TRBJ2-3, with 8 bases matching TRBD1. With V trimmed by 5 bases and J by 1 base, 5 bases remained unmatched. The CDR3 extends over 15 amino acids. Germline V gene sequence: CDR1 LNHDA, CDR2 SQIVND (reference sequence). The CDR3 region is CASSPQTGGTDTQYF. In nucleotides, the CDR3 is TGTGCCAGTAGTCCCCAGACAGGGGGCACAGATACGCAGTATTTT.

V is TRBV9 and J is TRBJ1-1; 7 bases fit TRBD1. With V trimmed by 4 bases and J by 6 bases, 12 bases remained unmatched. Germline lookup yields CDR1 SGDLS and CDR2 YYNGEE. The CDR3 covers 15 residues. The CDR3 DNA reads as TGTGCCAGCAGCCCACAAACAAACAGGGGTTCTGAAGCTTTCTTT. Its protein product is CASSPQTNRGSEAFF.

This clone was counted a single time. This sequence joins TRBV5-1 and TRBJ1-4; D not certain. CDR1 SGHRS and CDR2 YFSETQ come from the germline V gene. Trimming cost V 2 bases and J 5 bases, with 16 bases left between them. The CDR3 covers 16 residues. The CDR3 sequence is CASSLEAGLPNEKLFF. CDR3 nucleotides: TGCGCCAGCAGCTTAGAAGCGGGTCTACCAAATGAAAAACTGTTTTTT.

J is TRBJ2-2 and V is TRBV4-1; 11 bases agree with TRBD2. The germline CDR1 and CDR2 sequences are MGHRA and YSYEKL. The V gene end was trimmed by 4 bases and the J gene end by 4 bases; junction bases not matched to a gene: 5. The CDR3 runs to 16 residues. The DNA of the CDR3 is TGCGCCAGCAGCCTTAGTGGGACTAGCGGCACCGGGGAGCTGTTTTTT. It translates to CASSLSGTSGTGELFF.

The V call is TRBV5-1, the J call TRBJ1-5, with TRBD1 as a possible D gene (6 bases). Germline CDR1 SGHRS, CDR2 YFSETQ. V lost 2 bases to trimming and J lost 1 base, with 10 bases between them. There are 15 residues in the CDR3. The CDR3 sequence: CASSLLGASNQPQHF. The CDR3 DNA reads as TGCGCCAGCAGCTTATTGGGGGCGAGCAATCAGCCCCAGCATTTT.

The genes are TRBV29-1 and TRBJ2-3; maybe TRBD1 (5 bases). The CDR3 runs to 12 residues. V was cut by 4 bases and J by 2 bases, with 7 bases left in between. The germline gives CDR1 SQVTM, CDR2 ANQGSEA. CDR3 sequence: CSVVRVTDTQYF. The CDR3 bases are TGCAGCGTTGTCAGGGTCACAGATACGCAGTATTTT.